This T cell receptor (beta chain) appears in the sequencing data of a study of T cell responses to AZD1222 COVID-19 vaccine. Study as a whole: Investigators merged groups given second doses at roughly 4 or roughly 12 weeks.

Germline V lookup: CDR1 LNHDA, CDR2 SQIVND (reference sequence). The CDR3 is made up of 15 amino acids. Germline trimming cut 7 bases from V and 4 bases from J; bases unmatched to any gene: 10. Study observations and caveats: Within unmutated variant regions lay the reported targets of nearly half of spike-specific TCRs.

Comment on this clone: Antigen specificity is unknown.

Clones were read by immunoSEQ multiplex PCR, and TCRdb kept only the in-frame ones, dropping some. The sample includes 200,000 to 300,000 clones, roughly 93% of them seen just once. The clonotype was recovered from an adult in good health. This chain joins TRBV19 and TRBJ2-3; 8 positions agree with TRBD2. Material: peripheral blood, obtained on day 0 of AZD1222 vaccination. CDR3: CASKMLAGGSDTQYF. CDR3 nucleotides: TGTGCCAGTAAGATGCTGGCGGGGGGTTCAGATACGCAGTATTTT.